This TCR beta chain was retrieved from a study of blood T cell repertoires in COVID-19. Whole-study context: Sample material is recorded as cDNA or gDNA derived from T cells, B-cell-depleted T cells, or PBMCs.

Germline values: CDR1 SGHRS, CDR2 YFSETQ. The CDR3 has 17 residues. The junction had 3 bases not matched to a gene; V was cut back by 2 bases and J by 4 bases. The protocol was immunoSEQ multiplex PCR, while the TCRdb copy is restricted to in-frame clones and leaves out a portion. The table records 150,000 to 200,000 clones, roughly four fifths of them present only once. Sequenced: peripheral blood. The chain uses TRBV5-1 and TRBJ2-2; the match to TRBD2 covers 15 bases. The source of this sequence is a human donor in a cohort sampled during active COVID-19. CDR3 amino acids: CASSFGLAGGRTGELFF. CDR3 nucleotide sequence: TGCGCCAGCAGCTTTGGACTAGCGGGAGGGCGCACCGGGGAGCTGTTTTTT.